These 8 T cell receptor beta chains originate from one sample sequenced in a study of blood T cell repertoires in COVID-19. The assay was immunoSEQ multiplex PCR, and TCRdb's table has in-frame clones only and misses some. The table has about 130,000 clones, approximately 85% seen once. The sequenced sample was peripheral blood. These receptors all come from a human donor in a cohort sampled during active COVID-19.

This rearrangement joins TRBV6-2 or TRBV6-3 to TRBJ1-5; D unresolved. The ends were cut back, 1 base at V and 7 bases at J, with 17 bases in the middle. CDR1 MNHEY and CDR2 SVGEGT come from the germline V gene. The CDR3 runs 16 residues. The CDR3 coding sequence is TGTGCCAGCAGTTACTACGGACCGCTCTCGGGGCAGCCCCAGCATTTT. Its translation: CASSYYGPLSGQPQHF.

The chain uses TRBV5-1 and TRBJ2-5, with 11 positions matching TRBD2. Trimming removed 3 bases from V and 4 bases from J; junction bases left unmatched: 2. The CDR3 loop spans 14 amino acids. Germline-derived CDR1 and CDR2 are SGHRS and YFSETQ. The CDR3 coding sequence is TGCGCCAGCAGCTCCGGGACTAGCGGAGAGACCCAGTACTTC. Translation gives CASSSGTSGETQYF.

This chain links TRBV6-5 with TRBJ2-7; D may be TRBD1 (6 bases). V lost 5 bases to trimming and J lost 4 bases, with 6 bases between them. CDR1 and CDR2 from the germline V gene are MNHEY and SVGAGI. The CDR3 runs to 11 residues. The CDR3 spells CASSRGYEQYF. CDR3 bases: TGTGCCAGCAGTAGGGGGTACGAGCAGTACTTC.

The chain couples TRBV6-5 to TRBJ1-3; the D gene is possibly TRBD1 (6 bases). Germline V lookup: CDR1 MNHEY, CDR2 SVGAGI. V lost 10 bases, J lost 4 bases, and 20 bases lay in between. CDR3 length equals 15 residues. CDR3 in DNA: TGTGCCACGCCAGGGTCAGGGGTTTCGGGAAACACCATATATTTT. Translating gives CATPGSGVSGNTIYF.

The gene calls are TRBV2 and TRBJ2-1; 13 nucleotides align to TRBD2. CDR1 is SNHLY and CDR2 is FYNNEI in the germline V gene. This CDR3 is 18 amino acids long. V lost 7 bases to trimming and J lost 0 bases; unmatched junction nucleotides: 9. In nucleotides, the CDR3 is TGTGCCAGCAACTTCGGGACTAGCGGGGCAAGCTCCTACAATGAGCAGTTCTTC. This sequence encodes CASNFGTSGASSYNEQFF. Full variable domain (rest looked up from reference TRBV2 and TRBJ2-1): EPEVTQTPSHQVTQMGQEVILRCVPISNHLYFYWYRQILGQKVEFLVSFYNNEISEKSEIFDDQFSVERPDGSNFTLKIRSTKLEDSAMYFCASNFGTSGASSYNEQFFGPGTRLTVL.

This chain connects TRBV9 to TRBJ2-7, with 13 bases lining up with TRBD2. The ends lost 10 bases at V and 2 bases at J; junction bases unmatched: 6. This CDR3 region has 14 residues. Germline V lookup: CDR1 SGDLS, CDR2 YYNGEE. The CDR3 bases are TGTGCCTGCTACGGGACTAGCGGGACCTACGAGCAGTACGTC. As protein: CACYGTSGTYEQYV.

The V gene is TRBV19, the J gene TRBJ1-2; TRBD1 might be the D (6 bases). Looked up from germline, CDR1 is LNHDA and CDR2 is SQIVND (reference sequence). Trimming shortened V by 4 bases and J by 4 bases, and 25 bases separated the two germline ends. This CDR3 region has 18 residues. CDR3 nucleotides: TGTGCCAGTAGTAGGGACGCCCTCCCATCGGACAGAGTCTATGGCTACACCTTC. Translation: CASSRDALPSDRVYGYTF.

Regarding this clone: The same CDR3 arises from other DNA sequences in this sample as well. This chain joins TRBV19 and TRBJ1-2; tentatively, D is TRBD1 (6 bases). Germline lookup yields CDR1 LNHDA and CDR2 SQIVND (reference sequence). Trimming took 5 bases from V and 0 from J, leaving 10 bases between them. This CDR3 has 14 residues. CDR3 loop: CASSRGQSNYGYTF. The CDR3 DNA sequence: TGTGCCAGTAGTCGAGGACAGTCTAACTATGGCTACACCTTC.